The 14 T cell receptor beta chains below were found in one sample sequenced in a study of cytomegalovirus exposure and HLA in healthy donors. It was with 60 Vbeta and 13 Jbeta primers that the PCR ran. Only in-frame clones appear in the TCRdb table, and some are missing; sequencing was by immunoSEQ multiplex PCR. This sample yields over 200,000 clones, of which approximately 87% are seen a single time; about 1.2% belongs to the top ten. The material sequenced was PBMCs. These receptors were taken from a human donor in good health.

The rearrangement links TRBV6-1 to TRBJ2-1; 9 positions match TRBD2. The ends lost 6 bases at V and 9 bases at J; junction bases unmatched: 12. In germline, CDR1 is MNHNS, CDR2 SASEGT. This CDR3 is built from 15 residues. The CDR3 nucleotides are TGTGCCAGCAGCACCCTTGGCGGGAGGGCCCCTGAGCAGTTCTTC. This encodes CASSTLGGRAPEQFF.

This clone appeared once. The chain is built from TRBV9 and TRBJ2-1; 11 bases are a match to TRBD1. J was trimmed by 7 bases and V by 1 base; bases with no gene match: 10. Germline V gene data show CDR1 as SGDLS and CDR2 as YYNGEE. The CDR3 has 17 residues. The CDR3 DNA is TGTGCCAGCAGCGTAAGACTAGGGACAGGGGGTGGAAATGAGCAGTTCTTC. As protein: CASSVRLGTGGGNEQFF.

The V and J genes are TRBV5-6 and TRBJ2-7; TRBD1 agrees at 7 bases. CDR3 length: 16 residues. The trim removed 3 bases at V and 0 bases at J, leaving 9 bases unmatched. Germline CDR1 and CDR2: SGHDT and YYEEEE. In DNA, the CDR3 is TGTGCCAGCAGCTCTAGCTACAGGGGCACCTCCTACGAGCAGTACTTC. It yields the protein CASSSSYRGTSYEQYF. Using reference TRBV5-6 and TRBJ2-7 for the parts outside the CDR3, the full variable domain is DAGVTQSPTHLIKTRGQQVTLRCSPKSGHDTVSWYQQALGQGPQFIFQYYEEEERQRGNFPDRFSGHQFPNYSSELNVNALLLGDSALYLCASSSSYRGTSYEQYFGPGTRLTVT.

The chain has TRBV6-5 and TRBJ2-1, with TRBD2 identical over 10 bases. V dropped 6 bases and J dropped 7; count of bases not matched to a gene: 6. This CDR3 has 14 amino acids. Germline lookup yields CDR1 MNHEY and CDR2 SVGAGI. The CDR3 DNA reads as TGTGCCAGCAGCCGAGCGGGAGGGTCAAATGAGCAGTTCTTC. Translation: CASSRAGGSNEQFF.

V gene TRBV13 combines with J gene TRBJ2-3; D may be TRBD1 or TRBD2 (5 bases each). The germline V and J ends were trimmed by 5 bases and 7 bases, with 10 bases remaining between them. The CDR3 has 12 amino acids. Germline CDR1 and CDR2: PRHDT and FYEKMQ (reference sequence). The CDR3 bases are TGTGCCAGCAGCCTAGAGGGGAATACGCAGTATTTT. This encodes CASSLEGNTQYF.

This clone appeared once. The chain employs TRBV28 and TRBJ2-1; 10 bases fit TRBD2. With V trimmed by 3 bases and J by 4 bases, 6 bases remained unmatched. The CDR3 length is 16 residues. The germline CDR1 and CDR2 sequences are MDHEN and SYDVKM. CDR3 loop: CASSLAPAGGYNEQFF. The CDR3 bases are TGTGCCAGCAGTTTGGCCCCAGCGGGGGGGTACAATGAGCAGTTCTTC.

The chain has TRBV11-3 and TRBJ2-1, with TRBD1 matching 7 bases. The germline CDR1 and CDR2 sequences are SGHNT and YENEEA. The junction had 8 bases not matched to a gene; V was cut back by 5 bases and J by 10 bases. The length of the CDR3 is 13 residues. CDR3 amino acids: CASSTKQGREQFF. CDR3 nucleotide sequence: TGTGCCAGCAGCACTAAACAGGGGCGGGAGCAGTTCTTC.

In regard to this clone: An end of the junction differs from the germline gene, which may be a read error. This chain uses TRBV7-9 with TRBJ1-4; 7 bases fit TRBD1. The CDR3 covers 14 residues. The V gene's germline CDR1 is SEHNR and CDR2 FQNEAQ (reference sequence). The CDR3 sequence: CASSHGQDVETLFF. Written as DNA, the CDR3 is TGTGCCAGCAGTCATGGACAGGATGTAGAAACACTGTTTTTT.

The chain couples TRBV7-2 to TRBJ2-3, with D possibly being TRBD2 (6 bases). V lost 1 base and J 6 bases, leaving 14 bases between the germline ends. CDR1 is SGHTA and CDR2 is FQGNSA in the germline V gene. The length of the CDR3 is 15 residues. This CDR3 reads CASSLVAGPADTQYF. CDR3 DNA: TGTGCCAGCAGCTTAGTCGCGGGACCCGCGGATACGCAGTATTTT.

In the case of this clone: At one boundary the junction diverges from the germline segment, which might be a read error. This sequence joins TRBV6-1 and TRBJ1-2, with TRBD1 matching over 7 bases. The CDR3 totals 17 residues. Germline lookup yields CDR1 MNHNS and CDR2 SASEGT. CDR3 loop: CAISGEVGKGAVYGYTF. CDR3 DNA: TGTGCCATCAGTGGGGAGGTGGGCAAGGGGGCCGTCTATGGCTACACCTTC.

This clone was picked up one time. V gene TRBV13 combines with J gene TRBJ1-4; no clear D gene. CDR1 is PRHDT, CDR2 FYEKMQ, per germline (reference sequence). Trimming removed 5 bases at V and 4 bases at J, with 14 bases between. The CDR3 totals 15 residues. DNA for the CDR3: TGTGCCAGCAGCCCAGGCGGAGGGCTTAATGAAAAACTGTTTTTT. It translates to CASSPGGGLNEKLFF.

The V call is TRBV27, the J call TRBJ2-7; maybe TRBD1 (6 bases). The CDR3 has 15 residues. Trimming stripped 5 bases from V and 2 bases from J, with 16 bases between. Germline V CDR1 and CDR2: MNHEY, SMNVEV (reference sequence). In nucleotides, the CDR3 is TGTGCCAGCAGTCCCCGACAGGCACGACCCTACGAGCAGTACTTC. Translation gives CASSPRQARPYEQYF.

The V and J genes are TRBV10-3 and TRBJ1-1, with a possible D match to TRBD1 (5 bases). The germline gives CDR1 ENHRY, CDR2 SYGVKD. V lost 3 bases and J 3 bases, leaving 17 bases between the germline ends. This CDR3 is 16 amino acids long. The CDR3 DNA follows: TGTGCCATCAGTGAAAGGCAGGGAGGCGGGGACACTGAAGCTTTCTTT. As protein: CAISERQGGGDTEAFF.

J is TRBJ2-1 and V is TRBV15; D gene ambiguous. This CDR3 region has 16 residues. V was clipped by 0 bases and J by 0 bases, with 9 bases between them. The germline gives CDR1 LNHNV, CDR2 YYDKDF (reference sequence). CDR3 sequence (DNA): TGTGCCACCAGCAGAGATGCATCCAGCTCCTACAATGAGCAGTTCTTC. It specifies CATSRDASSSYNEQFF.